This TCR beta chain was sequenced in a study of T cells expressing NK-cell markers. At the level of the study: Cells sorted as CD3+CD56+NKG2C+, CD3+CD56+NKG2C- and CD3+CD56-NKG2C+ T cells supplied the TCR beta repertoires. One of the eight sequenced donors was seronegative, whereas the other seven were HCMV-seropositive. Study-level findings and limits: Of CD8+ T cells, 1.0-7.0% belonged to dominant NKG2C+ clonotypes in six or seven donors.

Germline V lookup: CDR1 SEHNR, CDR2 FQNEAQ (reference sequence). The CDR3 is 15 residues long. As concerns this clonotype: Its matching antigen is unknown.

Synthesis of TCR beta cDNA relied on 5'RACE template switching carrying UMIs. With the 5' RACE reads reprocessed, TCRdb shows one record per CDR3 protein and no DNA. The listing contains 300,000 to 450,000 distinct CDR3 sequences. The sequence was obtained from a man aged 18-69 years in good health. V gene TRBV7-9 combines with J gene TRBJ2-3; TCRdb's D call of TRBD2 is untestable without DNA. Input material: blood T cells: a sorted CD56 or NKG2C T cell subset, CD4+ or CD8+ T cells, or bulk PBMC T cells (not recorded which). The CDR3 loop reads CASARPSGGSDTQYF.